Listed below are T cell receptor beta chains from one sample, sequenced in a study of T cells in tuberculosis. Libraries were prepared by immunoSEQ multiplex PCR; TCRdb keeps only in-frame clonotypes and omits some of them. The data show 37,000 or so clones, with almost 95% seen just once and 9.5% to 13% held by the top ten. Material for sequencing was PBMCs. These TCRs come from a donor between 10 and 29 years old with latent tuberculosis or without tuberculosis infection. Some clones in this sample may be carry-over from other donors' samples. The CDR3 runs from the conserved cysteine through the conserved F or W. A D gene is named only where the DNA matches it firmly. Clone size is shown for a subset of rows, as once, few, many or a class of expanded clone.

size: .
J: TRBJ2-7
V: TRBV18
D: TRBD1
CDR3: CASSSRTGGIYEQYF
DNA: TGTGCCAGCTCATCTAGGACAGGGGGCATCTACGAGCAGTACTTC

size: once
J: TRBJ2-2
V: TRBV18
D: .
CDR3: CASSPANRDTGELFF
DNA: TGTGCCAGCTCACCAGCTAACAGGGACACCGGGGAGCTGTTTTTT

size: .
J: TRBJ1-5
V: TRBV12-5
D: .
CDR3: CASGLGTATNQPQHF
DNA: TGTGCTAGTGGTTTGGGGACAGCCACTAATCAGCCCCAGCATTTT

size: .
J: TRBJ2-3
V: TRBV7-2
D: TRBD2
CDR3: CASSPGGEDTQYF
DNA: TGTGCCAGCAGCCCGGGGGGAGAAGATACGCAGTATTTT

size: .
J: TRBJ2-3
V: TRBV7-3
D: .
CDR3: CASSKGETDTQYF
DNA: TGTGCCAGCAGTAAGGGGGAAACAGATACGCAGTATTTT

size: .
J: TRBJ1-4
V: TRBV6-5
D: .
CDR3: CASSSSINEKLFF
DNA: TGTGCCAGCAGTTCATCCATTAATGAAAAACTGTTTTTT

size: .
J: TRBJ2-3
V: TRBV7-6
D: .
CDR3: CASSQGVDLYTDTQYF
DNA: TGTGCCAGCAGTCAAGGGGTGGATTTATACACAGATACGCAGTATTTT

size: .
J: TRBJ2-3
V: TRBV4-3
D: .
CDR3: CASSQGASFSTDTQYF
DNA: TGCGCCAGCAGCCAAGGTGCGTCTTTTAGCACAGATACGCAGTATTTT

size: .
J: TRBJ1-1
V: TRBV5-1
D: .
CDR3: CASSFYDYAEAFF
DNA: TGCGCCAGCAGCTTTTACGACTACGCTGAAGCTTTCTTT

size: .
J: TRBJ1-2
V: TRBV4-2
D: .
CDR3: CASSQESLNYGYTF
DNA: TGTGCCAGCAGCCAAGAATCACTAAACTATGGCTACACCTTC

size: .
J: TRBJ1-4
V: TRBV11-2
D: .
CDR3: CASSLDLRQSNEKLFF
DNA: TGTGCCAGCAGCTTAGATCTGAGACAAAGCAATGAAAAACTGTTTTTT

size: once
J: TRBJ1-1
V: TRBV5-5
D: .
CDR3: CASSFTGHTEAFF
DNA: TGTGCCAGCAGCTTTACAGGGCACACTGAAGCTTTCTTT

size: once
J: TRBJ2-2
V: TRBV9
D: .
CDR3: CACSSRAGPGELFF
DNA: TGTGCTTGCTCAAGCCGGGCAGGGCCCGGGGAGCTGTTTTTT

size: .
J: TRBJ2-2
V: TRBV7-2
D: .
CDR3: CASSQTDRNTGELFF
DNA: TGTGCCAGCAGCCAAACGGACAGAAACACCGGGGAGCTGTTTTTT

size: .
J: TRBJ1-2
V: TRBV2
D: .
CDR3: CASSERGYYGYTF
DNA: TGTGCCAGCAGTGAAAGGGGGTACTATGGCTACACCTTC

size: .
J: TRBJ1-1
V: TRBV7-9
D: TRBD1
CDR3: CASSLQGASTEAFF
DNA: TGTGCCAGCAGCTTACAGGGGGCGAGCACTGAAGCTTTCTTT

size: .
J: TRBJ2-1
V: TRBV19
D: TRBD1
CDR3: CASSRLPGQGNNEQFF
DNA: TGTGCCAGTAGTAGATTACCGGGACAGGGGAACAATGAGCAGTTCTTC

size: .
J: TRBJ2-1
V: TRBV10-3
D: .
CDR3: CAISEYRGEGLPAAFF
DNA: TGTGCCATCAGTGAATACCGGGGAGAAGGACTCCCCGCCGCGTTCTTC

size: .
J: TRBJ1-2
V: TRBV29-1
D: TRBD1
CDR3: CSVGQGVDGYTF
DNA: TGCAGCGTTGGACAGGGGGTGGATGGCTACACCTTC

size: .
J: TRBJ1-5
V: TRBV11-2
D: .
CDR3: CASSPSPGQPQHF
DNA: TGTGCCAGCAGCCCCTCCCCGGGTCAGCCCCAGCATTTT

size: .
J: TRBJ1-1
V: TRBV5-1
D: .
CDR3: CASKELNTEAFF
DNA: TGCGCCAGCAAGGAGCTGAACACTGAAGCTTTCTTT

size: .
J: TRBJ1-1
V: TRBV4-1
D: .
CDR3: CASSHAPGGAWNTEAFF
DNA: TGCGCCAGCAGCCACGCTCCCGGGGGAGCATGGAACACTGAAGCTTTCTTT

size: few
J: TRBJ2-7
V: TRBV2
D: TRBD1
CDR3: CASNGQAGSEQYF
DNA: TGTGCCAGCAATGGACAGGCGGGCAGCGAGCAGTACTTC

size: .
J: TRBJ2-5
V: TRBV28
D: .
CDR3: CASSLFGTLQETQYF
DNA: TGTGCCAGCAGTTTGTTCGGGACACTCCAAGAGACCCAGTACTTC

size: .
J: TRBJ1-6
V: TRBV11-2
D: .
CDR3: CASSLGLGTPLHF
DNA: TGTGCCAGCAGCTTAGGGCTTGGCACCCCCCTCCACTTT

size: .
J: TRBJ2-7
V: TRBV6-5
D: TRBD1
CDR3: CASSYIGTGPYEQYF
DNA: TGTGCCAGCAGTTACATCGGGACAGGTCCCTACGAGCAGTACTTC

size: .
J: TRBJ1-1
V: TRBV9
D: .
CDR3: CASSVVLGAAGSELAFF
DNA: TGTGCCAGCAGCGTAGTTTTGGGAGCCGCAGGATCCGAACTGGCTTTCTTT

size: .
J: TRBJ1-2
V: TRBV30
D: TRBD1
CDR3: CAWSVRGQGLGGYTF
DNA: TGTGCCTGGAGTGTACGTGGACAGGGGTTGGGTGGCTACACCTTC

size: .
J: TRBJ2-3
V: TRBV9
D: .
CDR3: CASTHGGLADTQYF
DNA: TGTGCCAGCACCCACGGGGGGCTGGCAGATACGCAGTATTTT

size: .
J: TRBJ1-2
V: TRBV4-3
D: .
CDR3: CASSQTNRQGKGYTF
DNA: TGCGCCAGCAGCCAAACCAATCGTCAGGGGAAAGGCTACACCTTC

size: .
J: TRBJ1-5
V: TRBV28
D: .
CDR3: CASSRIKQPQHF
DNA: TGTGCCAGCAGCCGTATTAAACAGCCCCAGCATTTT

size: .
J: TRBJ2-2
V: TRBV10-1
D: TRBD1
CDR3: CASSDGQGSGELFF
DNA: TGCGCCAGCAGTGATGGACAGGGTTCCGGGGAGCTGTTTTTT

size: once
J: TRBJ1-2
V: TRBV4-3
D: TRBD1
CDR3: CASSQGTGTAYNYGYTF
DNA: TGCGCCAGCAGCCAAGGAACCGGGACAGCCTATAACTATGGCTACACCTTC

size: once
J: TRBJ2-1
V: TRBV10-3
D: TRBD1
CDR3: CAIRDRGPYNEQFF
DNA: TGTGCCATCAGGGACAGGGGACCCTACAATGAGCAGTTCTTC

size: .
J: TRBJ2-3
V: TRBV7-8
D: TRBD2
CDR3: CASSPQGLTLAGTDTQYF
DNA: TGTGCCAGCAGCCCCCAGGGACTTACACTAGCGGGGACAGATACGCAGTATTTT

size: .
J: TRBJ1-1
V: TRBV10-3
D: .
CDR3: CAISDQGRTIANTEAFF
DNA: TGTGCCATCAGTGATCAGGGGAGAACCATCGCTAACACTGAAGCTTTCTTT

size: .
J: TRBJ1-5
V: TRBV29-1
D: .
CDR3: CSARWGGAGNQPQHF
DNA: TGCAGCGCTCGATGGGGGGGCGCGGGCAATCAGCCCCAGCATTTT

size: .
J: TRBJ2-1
V: TRBV29-1
D: .
CDR3: CSRRTGLSKDEQFF
DNA: TGCAGCCGCCGAACAGGTTTATCTAAGGATGAGCAGTTCTTC

size: .
J: TRBJ2-5
V: TRBV7-2
D: .
CDR3: CASSLAQAGQETQYF
DNA: TGTGCCAGCAGCTTAGCCCAAGCGGGTCAAGAGACCCAGTACTTC

size: .
J: TRBJ2-5
V: TRBV15
D: TRBD2
CDR3: CATRGGRETQYF
DNA: TGTGCCACCAGGGGAGGGCGGGAGACCCAGTACTTC

size: .
J: TRBJ2-3
V: TRBV12-5
D: TRBD1
CDR3: CASGLAGGQGYTDTQYF
DNA: TGTGCTAGTGGTTTGGCCGGGGGACAGGGCTACACAGATACGCAGTATTTT

size: .
J: TRBJ2-3
V: TRBV19
D: .
CDR3: CASSIWPTDTQYF
DNA: TGTGCCAGTAGTATATGGCCCACAGATACGCAGTATTTT

size: .
J: TRBJ1-1
V: TRBV6-5
D: TRBD1
CDR3: CASSASGTGSTEAFF
DNA: TGTGCCAGCAGTGCGTCCGGGACAGGGAGCACTGAAGCTTTCTTT

size: .
J: TRBJ2-1
V: TRBV6-6
D: TRBD2
CDR3: CASSYERGGGNEQFF
DNA: TGTGCCAGCAGTTACGAGCGGGGGGGCGGGAATGAGCAGTTCTTC

size: .
J: TRBJ2-5
V: TRBV5-1
D: TRBD1
CDR3: CASSLMGQGEETQYF
DNA: TGCGCCAGCAGCTTGATGGGACAGGGTGAAGAGACCCAGTACTTC

size: .
J: TRBJ1-5
V: TRBV25-1
D: .
CDR3: CASSEGIGEGLVPQHF
DNA: TGTGCCAGCAGTGAAGGTATTGGGGAGGGGTTAGTACCCCAGCATTTT

size: .
J: TRBJ1-6
V: TRBV19
D: .
CDR3: CATRLWLDNSPLHF
DNA: TGTGCCACTCGCCTGTGGCTAGATAATTCACCCCTCCACTTT

size: once
J: TRBJ1-5
V: TRBV5-1
D: .
CDR3: CASSPDAGVSGQPQHF
DNA: TGCGCCAGCAGCCCGGACGCGGGGGTTTCAGGTCAGCCCCAGCATTTT

size: .
J: TRBJ1-1
V: TRBV5-1
D: .
CDR3: CASSTQADTEAFF
DNA: TGCGCCAGCAGTACCCAAGCGGACACTGAAGCTTTCTTT

size: .
J: TRBJ2-1
V: TRBV18
D: TRBD2
CDR3: CASSPFSAGGSYNEQFF
DNA: TGTGCCAGCTCACCATTCAGCGCGGGGGGTTCCTACAATGAGCAGTTCTTC